There are many counts of the clone carrying this T cell receptor (beta chain). What it binds is unknown. CDR1 MNHEY and CDR2 SMNVEV come from the germline V gene (reference sequence). The CDR3 length is 14 residues. Trimming removed 6 bases at V and 0 bases at J, with 10 bases between. This sample is drawn from a study of molecular identifiers for immune sequencing clone quantification. The authors built bulk TCR libraries by previously described methods with listed TCR primers. TCRdb re-called the PCR reads through MiXCR, storing one row per CDR3 protein. The table lists approximately 97,000 distinct CDR3 sequences, around 37% of them singletons. Study-wide points: Clone sizes that are highly expanded could be underestimated when identical TCR molecules share a barcode. Clones carrying above 20 RNA copies accounted for over 99% of effector molecules, under 1% in naive cells. Detectable among more than 800,000 naive cells, according to reports, was Jurkat TCR RNA spiked in from one cell.

V and J are TRBV27 and TRBJ2-3, with a weak D call TRBD1 (5 bases). The sequencing input was naive CD8+ T cells from blood, with Jurkat cell RNA spiked in. The subset: FACS-sorted CD8+CD4-CCR7+CD45RA+ naive T cells. The receptor was isolated from a human donor in good health. Some libraries in this study had Jurkat cell RNA spiked in. This chain's CDR3 is CASSRQSSTDTQYF. The CDR3 region has the DNA TGTGCCAGCAGCCGACAGTCTAGCACAGATACGCAGTATTTT.